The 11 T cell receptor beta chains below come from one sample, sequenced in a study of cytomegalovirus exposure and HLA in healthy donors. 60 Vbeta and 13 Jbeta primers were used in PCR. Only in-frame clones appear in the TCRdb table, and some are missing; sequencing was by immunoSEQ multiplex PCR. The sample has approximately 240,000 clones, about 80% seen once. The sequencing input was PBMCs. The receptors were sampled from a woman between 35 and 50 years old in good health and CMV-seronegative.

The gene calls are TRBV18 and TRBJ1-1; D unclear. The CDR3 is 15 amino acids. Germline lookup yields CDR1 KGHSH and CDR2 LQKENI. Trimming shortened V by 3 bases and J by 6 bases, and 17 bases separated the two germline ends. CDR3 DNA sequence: TGTGCCAGCTCACCTTTGGAGACCACTATGCCTGAAGCTTTCTTT. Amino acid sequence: CASSPLETTMPEAFF.

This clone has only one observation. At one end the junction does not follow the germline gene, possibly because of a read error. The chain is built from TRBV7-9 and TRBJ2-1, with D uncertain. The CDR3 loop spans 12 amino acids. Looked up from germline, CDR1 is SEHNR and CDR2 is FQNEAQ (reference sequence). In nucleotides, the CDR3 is TGTTCCAGCAGCTTATCTGTAGCTGAGCAGTTCTTC. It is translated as CSSSLSVAEQFF.

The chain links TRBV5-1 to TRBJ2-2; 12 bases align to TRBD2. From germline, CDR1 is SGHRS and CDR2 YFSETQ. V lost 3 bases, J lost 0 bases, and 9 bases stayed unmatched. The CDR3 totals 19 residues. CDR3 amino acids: CASSWGRTSGVSNTGELFF. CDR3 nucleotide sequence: TGCGCCAGCAGCTGGGGCCGGACTAGCGGGGTATCGAACACCGGGGAGCTGTTTTTT.

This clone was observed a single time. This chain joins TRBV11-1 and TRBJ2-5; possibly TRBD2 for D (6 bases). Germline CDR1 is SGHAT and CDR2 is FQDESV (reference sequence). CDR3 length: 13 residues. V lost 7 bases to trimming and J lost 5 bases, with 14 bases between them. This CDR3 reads CASTPAGTETQYF. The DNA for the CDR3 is TGTGCCAGCACTCCGGCGGGGACGGAGACCCAGTACTTC.

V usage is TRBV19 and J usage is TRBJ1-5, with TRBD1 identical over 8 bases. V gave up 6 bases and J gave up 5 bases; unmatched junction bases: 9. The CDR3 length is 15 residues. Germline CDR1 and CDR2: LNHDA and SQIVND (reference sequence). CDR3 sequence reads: CASRVVQGVDQPQHF. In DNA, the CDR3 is TGTGCCAGTAGAGTAGTACAGGGGGTGGATCAGCCCCAGCATTTT.

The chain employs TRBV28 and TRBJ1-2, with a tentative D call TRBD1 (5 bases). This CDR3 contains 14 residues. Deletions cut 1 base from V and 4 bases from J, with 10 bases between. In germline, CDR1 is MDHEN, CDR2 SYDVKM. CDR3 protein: CASSLSQGRYGYTF. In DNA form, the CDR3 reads TGTGCCAGCAGTTTATCTCAGGGCCGCTATGGCTACACCTTC.

The CDR3 bases are TGTGCCACCAGTCGGGACACCGTCCTAGGAGCTTTCTTT. It specifies CATSRDTVLGAFF. J is TRBJ1-1 and V is TRBV15; tentative D call: TRBD1 (6 bases). CDR1 LNHNV and CDR2 YYDKDF come from the germline V gene (reference sequence). The CDR3 runs 13 residues. V was shortened by 6 bases and J by 10 bases, with 18 bases between the two germline ends.

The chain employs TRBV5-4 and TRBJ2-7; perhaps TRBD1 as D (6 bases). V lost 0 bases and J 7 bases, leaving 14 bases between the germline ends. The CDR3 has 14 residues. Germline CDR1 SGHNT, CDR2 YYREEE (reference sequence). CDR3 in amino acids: CASSLGGGIGEQYF. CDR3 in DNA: TGTGCCAGCAGCTTGGGTGGGGGCATAGGGGAGCAGTACTTC.

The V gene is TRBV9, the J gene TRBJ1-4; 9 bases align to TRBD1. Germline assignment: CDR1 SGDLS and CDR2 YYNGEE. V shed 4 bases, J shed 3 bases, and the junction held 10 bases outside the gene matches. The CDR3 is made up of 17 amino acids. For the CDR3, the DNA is TGTGCCAGCAGCCCACTGGGACAGGGTTACTCTAATGAAAAACTGTTTTTT. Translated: CASSPLGQGYSNEKLFF.

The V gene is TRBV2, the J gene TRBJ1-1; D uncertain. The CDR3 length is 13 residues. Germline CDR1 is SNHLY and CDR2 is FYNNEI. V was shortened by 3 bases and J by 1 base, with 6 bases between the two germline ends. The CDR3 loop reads CASSDRSNTEAFF. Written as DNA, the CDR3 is TGTGCCAGCAGTGACAGGTCGAACACTGAAGCTTTCTTT.

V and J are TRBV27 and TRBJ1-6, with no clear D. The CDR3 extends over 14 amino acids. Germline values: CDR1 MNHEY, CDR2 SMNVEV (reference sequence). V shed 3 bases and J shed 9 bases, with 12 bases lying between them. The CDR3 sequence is CASSLARLSSPLHF. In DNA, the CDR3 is TGTGCCAGCAGTTTGGCCAGGTTATCTTCACCCCTCCACTTT.